This entry describes one T cell receptor beta chain. This record belongs to a study of blood T cell repertoires in COVID-19. Study-level background: Acute and convalescent COVID-19 samples came from the United States, Italy and Spain. Nucleic acid was either cDNA or gDNA, and it came from T cells, B-cell-depleted T cells, or PBMCs.

Original data processing: Researchers report that nucleated cell counts were estimated from reference gene primer amplification. The protocol was immunoSEQ multiplex PCR, while the TCRdb copy is restricted to in-frame clones and leaves out a portion. That table furnishes V, J and clone size, whereas the DNA furnished D and trimming. This repertoire shows more than 250,000 clones, approximately 87% found once; its top ten account for 3.5% to 5.5%. The V end was cut by 0 bases, the J end by 7 bases, with 13 bases between. Per the germline V gene, CDR1 is SGHNT and CDR2 is YYREEE (reference sequence). The CDR3 loop spans 15 amino acids.

The sequence derives from a man in his fifties or sixties who had recovered from COVID-19. Sequenced material: peripheral blood. The rearrangement links TRBV5-4 to TRBJ1-4; possible D gene TRBD1, 5 bases. The CDR3 nucleotides are TGTGCCAGCAGCTTGGACGGGTCCGGGGGTGAAAAACTGTTTTTT. It is translated as CASSLDGSGGEKLFF. The whole variable domain, filled in from reference TRBV5-4 and TRBJ1-4, reads ETGVTQSPTHLIKTRGQQVTLRCSSQSGHNTVSWYQQALGQGPQFIFQYYREEENGRGNFPPRFSGLQFPNYSSELNVNALELDDSALYLCASSLDGSGGEKLFFGSGTQLSVL.